This passage covers 24 T cell receptor beta chains from one sample sequenced in a study of T cells after yellow fever vaccination. Each CDR3 protein gets one entry after TCRdb re-called the 5' RACE reads with MiXCR. The sample includes tens of thousands of distinct CDR3 sequences, approximately 7% of them seen just once. The sequencing used CD8+ T cells sorted from PBMCs, collected about 5 days after the first yellow fever vaccination. The receptors here all came from a man aged 18 to 29 who received the YFV17D yellow fever vaccine.

This clonotype has a count of ten or more. The rearrangement links TRBV27 to TRBJ1-1; maybe TRBD1 (5 bases). V gave up 7 bases and J gave up 5 bases, with 11 bases separating them. The CDR3 consists of 12 residues. The germline CDR1 and CDR2 sequences are MNHEY and SMNVEV (reference sequence). The CDR3 DNA reads as TGTGCCAGCAAGCAGGGTGGGACTGAAGCTTTCTTT. Protein product: CASKQGGTEAFF.

This clonotype was counted a few times. The rearrangement joins TRBV2 to TRBJ2-5; the D is unclear. The germline V gene encodes CDR1 SNHLY and CDR2 FYNNEI. V was shortened by 0 bases and J by 4 bases, with 6 bases between the two germline ends. The CDR3 loop spans 13 amino acids. The DNA of the CDR3 is TGTGCCAGCAGTGAAGCTAACGGAGAGACCCAGTACTTC. Residues: CASSEANGETQYF. The entire variable domain, with the rest obtained from reference TRBV2 and TRBJ2-5, is as follows: EPEVTQTPSHQVTQMGQEVILRCVPISNHLYFYWYRQILGQKVEFLVSFYNNEISEKSEIFDDQFSVERPDGSNFTLKIRSTKLEDSAMYFCASSEANGETQYFGPGTRLLVL.

This clonotype was counted ten times or more. The chain links TRBV20-1 to TRBJ2-1, with 7 bases aligning to TRBD1. Per the germline V gene, CDR1 is DFQATT and CDR2 is SNEGSKA (reference sequence). The CDR3 consists of 14 residues. The V gene end was trimmed by 3 bases and the J gene end by 1 base; junction bases not matched to a gene: 3. Here the CDR3 reads CSARTGLSYNEQFF. In nucleotides, the CDR3 is TGCAGTGCTAGGACAGGGTTGTCCTACAATGAGCAGTTCTTC.

This rearrangement joins TRBV12-3 or TRBV12-4 to TRBJ2-1, with TRBD2 identical over 7 bases. Germline trimming cut 6 bases from V and 8 bases from J; bases unmatched to any gene: 28. This CDR3 has 20 amino acids. CDR3 loop: CASSARDPVGLERHLYEQFF. CDR3 sequence (DNA): TGTGCCAGCAGCGCCCGGGACCCGGTAGGACTAGAACGCCATCTCTATGAGCAGTTCTTC.

The chain carries TRBV5-1 and TRBJ2-7; D remains unclear. The V gene's germline CDR1 is SGHRS and CDR2 YFSETQ. The CDR3 is made up of 14 amino acids. V lost 3 bases and J lost 4, with 14 bases in between. In DNA form, the CDR3 reads TGCGCCAGCAGCTCCGGTTCCCCGGGTTACGAGCAGTACTTC. Amino acid sequence: CASSSGSPGYEQYF.

This chain links TRBV4-3 with TRBJ2-7; tentatively, D is TRBD1 or TRBD2 (5 bases each). This CDR3 comprises 16 residues. V lost 4 bases and J 0 bases, leaving 16 bases between the germline ends. Germline values: CDR1 LGHNA, CDR2 YSLEER. CDR3 sequence (DNA): TGCGCCAGCAGCCCTCACCGGGGACGCGTCTCCTACGAGCAGTACTTC. Its translation: CASSPHRGRVSYEQYF.

There are a few counts of this clonotype. The J gene is TRBJ2-2, the V gene TRBV27, with D uncertain. The CDR3 runs to 16 residues. Trimming shortened V by 2 bases and J by 6 bases, and 16 bases separated the two germline ends. The germline gives CDR1 MNHEY, CDR2 SMNVEV (reference sequence). CDR3 coding DNA: TGTGCCAGCAGTTTACAGCCCCCCCCCTACGCCGGGGAGCTGTTTTTT. Translated: CASSLQPPPYAGELFF.

This clonotype has a count of ten or more. The V and J genes are TRBV4-1 and TRBJ2-7; D unclear. Trimming cost V 4 bases and J 0 bases, with 19 bases left between them. The germline V gene encodes CDR1 MGHRA and CDR2 YSYEKL. The length of the CDR3 is 17 residues. CDR3 region: CASSPRTGGYSSYEQYF. The CDR3 nucleotides are TGCGCCAGCAGCCCCCGGACGGGTGGGTACAGCTCCTACGAGCAGTACTTC.

This clonotype was picked up many times. V gene TRBV6-1 combines with J gene TRBJ1-4; weak D call: TRBD1 (5 bases). Germline CDR1 and CDR2: MNHNS and SASEGT. CDR3 length equals 15 residues. Trimming removed 6 bases at V and 7 bases at J, with 18 bases between. The DNA for the CDR3 is TGTGCCAGCAGCAACGACAGAGGGAGACGTGAAAAACTGTTTTTT. This sequence encodes CASSNDRGRREKLFF.

This clonotype was picked up many times. The chain joins TRBV20-1 to TRBJ1-6, with TRBD1 matching over 7 bases. The ends lost 1 base at V and 4 bases at J; junction bases unmatched: 1. This CDR3 spans 14 amino acids. Germline V gene sequence: CDR1 DFQATT, CDR2 SNEGSKA (reference sequence). This CDR3 is CSARAQGYNSPLHF. The CDR3 bases are TGCAGTGCTAGAGCACAGGGGTATAATTCACCCCTCCACTTT.

This clonotype has ten or more counts. This chain joins TRBV21-1 and TRBJ2-5. TRBV21-1 is given as a pseudogene. The CDR3 sequence is 14 residues long. The CDR3 sequence is CASSKGCKGETQYF. The CDR3 DNA follows: TGTGCCAGCAGCAAAGGCTGCAAAGGAGAGACCCAGTACTTC.

Worth noting for this clonotype: A much more abundant neighbour one base away suggests this may be a read error. This rearrangement joins TRBV20-1 to TRBJ2-1; D gene unclear. The CDR3 contains 15 residues. Germline V gene sequence: CDR1 DFQATT, CDR2 SNEGSKA (reference sequence). CDR3 in amino acids: CGAREGYRSNNEQFF. The CDR3 coding sequence is TGCGGTGCTAGGGAAGGCTACCGTTCGAACAATGAGCAGTTCTTC.

The rearrangement links TRBV9 to TRBJ1-2, with D perhaps TRBD1 (5 bases). Trimming stripped 4 bases from V and 6 bases from J, with 10 bases between. The CDR3 runs to 12 residues. CDR1 SGDLS and CDR2 YYNGEE come from the germline V gene. The CDR3 here is CASSIDRDGYTF. The CDR3 DNA sequence: TGTGCCAGCAGCATCGACAGAGATGGCTACACCTTC.

This clonotype was counted between two and nine times. Because the CDR3's place on the DNA is in doubt, the DNA is left out and the CDR3 is given as listed by TCRdb. The gene calls are TRBV7-6 and TRBJ2-1; the D call TRBD1 from the table was never checked on the DNA. From its first to its last residue, the CDR3 has 13 amino acids. Germline CDR1 and CDR2: SGHVS and FNYEAQ. The CDR3 is CASSPLVGGGAVF.

V and J are TRBV25-1 and TRBJ2-1, with 7 nucleotides matching TRBD2. Germline V gene sequence: CDR1 MGHDK, CDR2 SYGVNS. The CDR3 consists of 16 residues. The V and J ends lost 2 bases and 5 bases, in that order; junction bases with no gene match: 9. As DNA, the CDR3 is TGTGCCAGCAGTGAACGCGGGGGACCTCACCACAATGAGCAGTTCTTC. Translated: CASSERGGPHHNEQFF.

This clonotype has only a few counts. The rearrangement uses TRBV12-3 or TRBV12-4 and TRBJ2-5; 7 bases match TRBD2. Trimming cost V 6 bases and J 2 bases; bases outside gene matches: 12. The CDR3 length is 16 residues. As DNA, the CDR3 is TGTGCCAGCAGACTAGCGTCCCCGGGATTACAAGAGACCCAGTACTTC. Translated, it gives CASRLASPGLQETQYF.

The chain combines TRBV7-9 with TRBJ1-1; the D is unclear. Germline lookup yields CDR1 SEHNR and CDR2 FQNEAQ (reference sequence). CDR3 length: 16 amino acids. V gave up 2 bases and J gave up 5 bases, with 18 bases separating them. CDR3 DNA sequence: TGTGCCAGCAGCTTACCGGCGTTGGCAGGTCAGACTGAAGCTTTCTTT. Amino acid sequence: CASSLPALAGQTEAFF.

This clonotype was observed a few times. V usage is TRBV4-3 and J usage is TRBJ1-2, with D uncertain. The CDR3 has 14 residues. In germline, CDR1 is LGHNA, CDR2 YSLEER. V was cut by 0 bases and J by 6 bases, with 11 bases left in between. The CDR3 is CASSQDRYLDGYTF. The DNA for the CDR3 is TGCGCCAGCAGCCAAGATCGGTACCTAGATGGCTACACCTTC.

This clonotype was seen repeatedly, ten times or more. V gene TRBV7-9 combines with J gene TRBJ2-7; a weak D match, TRBD2 (6 bases). The CDR3 spans 14 residues. Between the trimmed V and J ends, which lost 4 bases and 0 bases, there was a span of 10 bases. CDR1 is SEHNR, CDR2 FQNEAQ, per germline (reference sequence). CDR3 in amino acids: CASSSGGPSYEQYF. In DNA, the CDR3 is TGTGCCAGCAGCTCCGGGGGACCCTCCTACGAGCAGTACTTC.

This clonotype was observed a few times. The rearrangement joins TRBV12-3 or TRBV12-4 to TRBJ2-3; 10 bases map to TRBD2. CDR3 length equals 18 residues. V gave up 1 base and J gave up 6 bases; unmatched junction bases: 13. In DNA, the CDR3 is TGTGCCAGCAGTTTAGGGGTAGCGGGGGGAGATTTCAGCGATACGCAGTATTTT. Its translation is CASSLGVAGGDFSDTQYF.

This clonotype was counted a few times. The V call is TRBV11-2, the J call TRBJ2-1; unclear D gene. This CDR3 is 10 amino acids long. V was shortened by 3 bases and J by 9 bases, with 3 bases between the two germline ends. Germline V lookup: CDR1 SGHAT, CDR2 FQNNGV. CDR3 in amino acids: CASSLGEQFF. The CDR3 DNA sequence: TGTGCCAGCAGCTTGGGTGAGCAGTTCTTC.

The rearrangement links TRBV5-4 to TRBJ2-2, with D perhaps matching TRBD1 (5 bases). The V and J ends lost 5 bases and 7 bases respectively, with 9 bases between them. This CDR3 has 12 amino acids. The germline gives CDR1 SGHNT, CDR2 YYREEE (reference sequence). The CDR3 DNA reads TGTGCCAGCAGTCTAGGGGTCGGGGAGCTGTTTTTT. As protein: CASSLGVGELFF.

This clonotype was observed a handful of times. This chain uses TRBV5-4 with TRBJ2-5; 8 nucleotides agree with TRBD1. Germline CDR1 SGHNT, CDR2 YYREEE (reference sequence). Trimming took 6 bases from V and 5 from J; bases not matched to a gene: 12. The CDR3 length is 15 residues. The CDR3 loop reads CASNTKDRVSETQYF. The DNA of the CDR3 is TGTGCCAGCAACACAAAGGACAGGGTATCGGAGACCCAGTACTTC.

This clonotype has more than one count but fewer than ten. The rearrangement uses TRBV9 and TRBJ1-2, with TRBD1 as a possible D gene (5 bases). V was pared by 5 bases and J by 2 bases, with 10 bases between. The CDR3 totals 13 residues. The germline gives CDR1 SGDLS, CDR2 YYNGEE. The DNA of the CDR3 is TGTGCCAGCAGTCACGGGGGAAACTATGGCTACACCTTC. Translating it yields CASSHGGNYGYTF. The whole variable domain, remainder taken from reference TRBV9 and TRBJ1-2, is DSGVTQTPKHLITATGQRVTLRCSPRSGDLSVYWYQQSLDQGLQFLIQYYNGEERAKGNILERFSAQQFPDLHSELNLSSLELGDSALYFCASSHGGNYGYTFGSGTRLTVV.